This TCR beta chain was profiled in a study of T-cell reconstitution after alpha-beta-depleted transplantation in children. CDR1 is MDHEN, CDR2 SYDVKM, per germline. This CDR3 is 16 amino acids long. Losses at the gene ends were 6 bases for V and 1 base for J; bases not matched to a gene: 9. This clonotype was seen ten or more times. A library of TCRbeta sequences, prepared with unique molecular identifiers, was generated. TCRdb ran MiXCR on the PCR reads and lists one entry per CDR3 protein. The sample carries 100,000 to 120,000 distinct CDR3 sequences, 9% to 12% recorded once. V and J are TRBV28 and TRBJ2-3, with TRBD1 matching over 8 bases. Source: PBMCs from the stem cell graft donor, taken from the stem cell graft. The TCR sequence derives from a human donor who donated a stem cell graft to a child with acute lymphoblastic leukemia. CDR3 region: CASSRGQGPGTDTQYF. The CDR3 DNA sequence: TGTGCCAGCAGCCGCGGACAGGGACCAGGCACAGATACGCAGTATTTT.